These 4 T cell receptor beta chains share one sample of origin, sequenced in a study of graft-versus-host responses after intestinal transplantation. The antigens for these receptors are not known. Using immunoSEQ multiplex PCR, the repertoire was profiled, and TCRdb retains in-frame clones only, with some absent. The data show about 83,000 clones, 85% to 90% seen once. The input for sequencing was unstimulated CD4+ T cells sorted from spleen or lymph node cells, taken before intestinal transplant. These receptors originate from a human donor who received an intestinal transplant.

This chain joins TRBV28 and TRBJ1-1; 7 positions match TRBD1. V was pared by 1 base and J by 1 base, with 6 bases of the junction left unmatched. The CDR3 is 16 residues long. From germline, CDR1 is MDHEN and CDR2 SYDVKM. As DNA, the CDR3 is TGTGCCAGCAGTTTATTTCCGGGACAGAAGAACACTGAAGCTTTCTTT. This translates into CASSLFPGQKNTEAFF.

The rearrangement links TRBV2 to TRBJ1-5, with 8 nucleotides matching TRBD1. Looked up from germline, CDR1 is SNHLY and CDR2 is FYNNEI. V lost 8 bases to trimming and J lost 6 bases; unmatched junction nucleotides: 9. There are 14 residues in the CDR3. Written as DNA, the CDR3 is TGTGCCAGCCGTTCTGACAGGGGCGGTCAGCCCCAGCATTTT. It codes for CASRSDRGGQPQHF.

The CDR3 spells CSGRRDLGYTF. CDR3 sequence (DNA): TGCAGCGGCAGGAGGGATTTGGGCTACACCTTC. The V gene is TRBV20-1, the J gene TRBJ1-2; D call uncertain. CDR3 length: 11 amino acids. Germline V gives CDR1 DFQATT, CDR2 SNEGSKA (reference sequence).

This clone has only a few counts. The CDR3 region has the DNA TGTGCCAGCAGCGTCACCGGGACAGGATCTGGAAACACCATATATTTT. Amino acids: CASSVTGTGSGNTIYF. V gene TRBV9 combines with J gene TRBJ1-3; the match to TRBD1 covers 8 bases. The CDR3 spans 16 residues. Trimming cost V 2 bases and J 1 base; bases outside gene matches: 5. In germline, CDR1 is SGDLS, CDR2 YYNGEE.